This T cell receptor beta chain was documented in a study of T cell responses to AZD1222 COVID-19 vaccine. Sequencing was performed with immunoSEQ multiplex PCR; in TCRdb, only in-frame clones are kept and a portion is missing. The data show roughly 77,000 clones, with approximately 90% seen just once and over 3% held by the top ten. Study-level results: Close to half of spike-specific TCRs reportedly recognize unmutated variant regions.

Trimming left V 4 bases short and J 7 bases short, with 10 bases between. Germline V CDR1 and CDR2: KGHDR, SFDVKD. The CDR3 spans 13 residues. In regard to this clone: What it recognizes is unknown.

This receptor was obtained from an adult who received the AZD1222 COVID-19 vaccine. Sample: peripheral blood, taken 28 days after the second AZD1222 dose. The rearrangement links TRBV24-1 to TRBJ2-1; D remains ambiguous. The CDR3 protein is CATSDIGWNEQFF. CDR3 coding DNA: TGTGCCACCAGTGACATCGGTTGGAATGAGCAGTTCTTC.